The 13 T cell receptor beta chains listed next were all sequenced from one sample in a study of blood T cell repertoires in COVID-19. The repertoire was sequenced with immunoSEQ multiplex PCR; TCRdb's copy has only in-frame clones and lacks some. The sample has approximately 260,000 clones; about 88% are singletons. The sequencing input was peripheral blood. The receptors shown here come from a woman in her thirties or forties who had recovered from COVID-19.

V gene TRBV27 combines with J gene TRBJ1-5, with D maybe TRBD1 (5 bases). V shed 3 bases and J shed 4 bases, with 10 bases lying between them. Germline V lookup: CDR1 MNHEY, CDR2 SMNVEV (reference sequence). This CDR3 region has 14 residues. CDR3 region: CASSLYGGNQPQHF. CDR3 sequence (DNA): TGTGCCAGCAGTTTGTACGGGGGTAATCAGCCCCAGCATTTT.

The gene calls are TRBV11-3 and TRBJ2-5; perhaps TRBD2 as D (6 bases). CDR3 size: 14 residues. Trimming left V 5 bases short and J 6 bases short, with 16 bases between. Per germline, CDR1 SGHNT and CDR2 YENEEA. The CDR3 protein is CASSDRDSLQTQYF. The CDR3 coding sequence is TGTGCCAGCAGCGACCGGGACTCCCTACAGACCCAGTACTTC.

The chain joins TRBV30 to TRBJ1-5; D ambiguous. V shed 3 bases and J shed 6 bases, with 12 bases lying between them. The CDR3 covers 13 residues. The V gene's germline CDR1 is GTSNPN and CDR2 SVGIG (reference sequence). In nucleotides, the CDR3 is TGTGCCTGGAGCCCCAGGTCCCGTCAGCCCCAGCATTTT. Translation gives CAWSPRSRQPQHF.

The chain has TRBV28 and TRBJ1-4; tentative D call: TRBD1 (5 bases). Germline V lookup: CDR1 MDHEN, CDR2 SYDVKM. The CDR3 is 11 amino acids. The CDR3 coding sequence is TGTTTTACAGGAAGTAATGAAAAACTGTTTTTT. This sequence encodes CFTGSNEKLFF.

The chain employs TRBV19 and TRBJ2-3; the D gene is possibly TRBD2 (6 bases). The CDR3 runs 13 residues. Trimming took 11 bases from V and 2 from J, leaving 14 bases between them. From germline, CDR1 is LNHDA and CDR2 SQIVND (reference sequence). CDR3 amino acids: CAVSSGDTDTQYF. DNA for the CDR3: TGTGCCGTGAGTAGCGGAGACACAGATACGCAGTATTTT.

V is TRBV5-1 and J is TRBJ2-7; no definite D call. The CDR3 loop spans 11 amino acids. V dropped 5 bases and J dropped 3 bases, with 6 bases sitting between them. Germline V gene sequence: CDR1 SGHRS, CDR2 YFSETQ. The CDR3 sequence is CASRYSYEQYV. CDR3 nucleotides: TGCGCCAGCAGGTACAGCTACGAGCAGTACGTC.

The chain employs TRBV24-1 and TRBJ1-5; maybe TRBD1 (6 bases). The CDR3 runs 13 residues. Looked up from germline, CDR1 is KGHDR and CDR2 is SFDVKD. DNA for the CDR3: TGTGCTACGACCCGGGGGGCAGGTCAGCCCCAGCATTTT. This codes for CATTRGAGQPQHF.

The count of this clone is one. The rearrangement uses TRBV18 and TRBJ2-7, with 9 bases lining up with TRBD1. Per the germline V gene, CDR1 is KGHSH and CDR2 is LQKENI. The CDR3 has 13 amino acids. Germline trimming cut 3 bases from V and 6 bases from J; bases unmatched to any gene: 3. CDR3 DNA sequence: TGTGCCAGCTCACCGGGACAGGGACGCGAGCAGTACGTC. Translation: CASSPGQGREQYV.

The chain couples TRBV4-1 to TRBJ2-5; 8 nucleotides line up with TRBD2. J was trimmed by 4 bases and V by 4 bases; bases with no gene match: 11. CDR3 size: 16 residues. CDR1 is MGHRA and CDR2 is YSYEKL in the germline V gene. CDR3: CASSPGSGGPRETQYF. Here the CDR3 DNA reads TGCGCCAGCAGCCCCGGGTCGGGGGGGCCCCGAGAGACCCAGTACTTC.

The chain joins TRBV12-3 or TRBV12-4 to TRBJ2-7, with 8 bases identical to TRBD1. Unmatched junction bases numbered 6, after V lost 6 bases and J lost 5 bases. The CDR3 loop spans 13 amino acids. This CDR3 is CASRATGVDEQYF. CDR3 nucleotide sequence: TGTGCCAGCAGGGCGACAGGGGTCGACGAGCAGTACTTC.

The rearrangement joins TRBV9 to TRBJ1-3; 8 bases map to TRBD1. CDR1 and CDR2 from the germline V gene are SGDLS and YYNGEE. Losses at the gene ends were 4 bases for V and 0 bases for J; bases not matched to a gene: 3. This CDR3 is built from 15 residues. CDR3 region: CASSLTGGSGNTIYF. The CDR3 DNA is TGTGCCAGCAGCCTAACAGGGGGCTCTGGAAACACCATATATTTT.

The chain employs TRBV12-3 or TRBV12-4 and TRBJ1-1; unclear D gene. Trimming shortened V by 2 bases and J by 0 bases, and 4 bases separated the two germline ends. This CDR3 is 13 amino acids long. In DNA, the CDR3 is TGTGCCAGCAGTTTAAGAGTGAACACTGAAGCTTTCTTT. It is translated as CASSLRVNTEAFF.

V gene TRBV2 combines with J gene TRBJ1-5; D is ambiguous. From germline, CDR1 is SNHLY and CDR2 FYNNEI. CDR3 length: 14 amino acids. V was cut by 1 base and J by 3 bases, with 7 bases left in between. CDR3 bases: TGTGCCAGCAGTGAAGGAGGGCTCAATCAGCCCCAGCATTTT. This encodes CASSEGGLNQPQHF.